A selection of T cell receptor beta chains follows, all from one sample in a study of blood T cell repertoires in COVID-19. Profiling relied on immunoSEQ multiplex PCR, and the TCRdb table lists in-frame clones only, not all of them. The data hold about 370,000 clones, with almost 90% observed a single time. The specimen was peripheral blood. These receptors came from a man between 18 and 29 years old with active or convalescent COVID-19. Both conserved end residues are part of each CDR3. Fields, in order: V gene, CDR3 length, J gene, CDR3 protein.

TRBV5-1,20,TRBJ1-5,CASSLSPLVHGAISNQPQHF
TRBV12-3/TRBV12-4,13,TRBJ1-5,CASSPGHNQPQHF
TRBV9,15,TRBJ2-1,CASSASGLAGEEQFF
TRBV7-2,14,TRBJ2-7,CASSSRAGMYEQYF
TRBV15,15,TRBJ2-7,CATSREGTSLDEQYF
TRBV2,13,TRBJ2-3,CASRRQGTDTQYF
TRBV7-3,15,TRBJ1-6,CASSLSSGGGSPLHF
TRBV18,13,TRBJ2-7,CASSPTGAYEQYF
TRBV19,14,TRBJ1-1,CASSNNPGYTEAFF
TRBV6-6,17,TRBJ1-3,CASSPGLLRFSGNTIYF
TRBV27,15,TRBJ2-5,CASSPRGSSAETQYF
TRBV13,16,TRBJ2-3,CASSLFGGGAADTQYF
TRBV6-5,14,TRBJ1-1,CASSISGENTEAFF
TRBV7-2,15,TRBJ2-1,CASSTRDYSYNEQFF
TRBV11-2,14,TRBJ2-3,CASSLVRGADTQYF
TRBV4-1,16,TRBJ2-2,CASSQQPGLAAGELFF
TRBV28,16,TRBJ2-3,CASSASMTGVADTQYF
TRBV11-3,17,TRBJ1-3,CASSLEGYGSSGNTIYF
TRBV28,14,TRBJ2-7,CASLGGDLRYEQYF
TRBV21-1,19,TRBJ1-1,CASSKAGAGELPGYTEAFF
TRBV5-1,16,TRBJ2-3,CASSLGRRGGTDTQYF
TRBV21-1,15,TRBJ2-2,CASSKVSRGDGELFF
TRBV10-2,13,TRBJ1-5,CASSETGAQPQHF
TRBV9,15,TRBJ1-1,CASSLQGYPSTEAFF
TRBV11-2,13,TRBJ2-2,CASSLDPELELFF
TRBV4-1,15,TRBJ2-2,CASSRWTGDTGELFF
TRBV10-3,14,TRBJ1-1,CAISKGQKNTEAFF
TRBV6-2/TRBV6-3,15,TRBJ1-1,CASSYSGGFSSEAFF
TRBV7-8,15,TRBJ2-7,CASSSLAVSSYEQYF
TRBV3-1/TRBV3-2,19,TRBJ2-1,CASSLLLSVGGRSYNEQFF
TRBV6-5,15,TRBJ2-7,CASSPYNRVGDEQYF
TRBV19,16,TRBJ1-4,CASSPRRGANNEKLFF
TRBV6-5,12,TRBJ1-5,CASSRDVKPQHF
TRBV2,13,TRBJ2-2,CASRSQNTGELFF
TRBV28,13,TRBJ1-1,CASSLSVNTEAFF
TRBV29-1,12,TRBJ2-7,CSVGDRPYEQYF
TRBV7-6,14,TRBJ1-2,CASSPRTGIYGYTF
TRBV2,14,TRBJ2-1,CASSPQGANNEQFF
TRBV28,13,TRBJ1-2,CATGVGRNYGYTF
TRBV12-3/TRBV12-4,13,TRBJ2-7,CASSSPSGYEQYF
TRBV5-1,17,TRBJ2-7,CASSLGPGSGDDGEQYF
TRBV7-2,14,TRBJ1-6,CTSSFEQYNSPLHF
TRBV9,18,TRBJ2-5,CASSVGTSGGPTGETQYF
TRBV18,14,TRBJ1-1,CASSPGTGNTEAFF
TRBV19,14,TRBJ1-2,CASSAPTPRYGYTF
TRBV5-6,13,TRBJ2-7,CASVRDSTYEQYF
TRBV7-2,14,TRBJ2-2,CASSLARVTGELFF
TRBV6-1,16,TRBJ1-4,CASSDGYRGNLGKLFF
TRBV5-1,17,TRBJ2-5,CASTKEPSGVGKETQYF
TRBV29-1,16,TRBJ2-3,CSVGGRQGRSTDTQYF
TRBV18,16,TRBJ2-6,CASSQRLAGGANVLTF
TRBV6-5,15,TRBJ1-4,CASSQTGGTNEKLFF
TRBV7-8,13,TRBJ2-1,CASSFPLYNEQFF
TRBV7-8,14,TRBJ1-2,CASRSATGGFGYTF
TRBV3-1/TRBV3-2,13,TRBJ1-6,CASSRTGNSPLHF